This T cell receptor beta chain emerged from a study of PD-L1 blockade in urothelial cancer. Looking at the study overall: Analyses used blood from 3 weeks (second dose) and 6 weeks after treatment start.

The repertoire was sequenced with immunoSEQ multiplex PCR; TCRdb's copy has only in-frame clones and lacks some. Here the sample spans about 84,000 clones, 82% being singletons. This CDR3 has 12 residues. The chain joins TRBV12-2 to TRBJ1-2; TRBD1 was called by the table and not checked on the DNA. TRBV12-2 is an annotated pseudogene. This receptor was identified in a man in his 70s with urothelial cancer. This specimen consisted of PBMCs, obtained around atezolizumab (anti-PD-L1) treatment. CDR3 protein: CASRLDRDGYTF. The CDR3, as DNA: TGTGCAAGTCGCTTAGACAGGGATGGCTACACCTTC.